The text below deals with one T cell receptor beta chain. The antigen remains undetermined. Trimming left V 8 bases short and J 6 bases short, with 14 bases between. Germline CDR1 and CDR2: SGHTA and FQGTGA. The length of the CDR3 is 13 residues. The data belong to a study of T cells after yellow fever vaccination. Via MiXCR, TCRdb re-called the 5' RACE reads, giving one row per CDR3 protein. The data contain around 100,000 distinct CDR3 sequences, roughly 5.2% of them singletons. Whole-study results and caveats: Weaker, the secondary response had a peak occurring faster, on day 5 versus 15. Only a minor proportion of clonotypes was detected across both CD4 and CD8 compartments.

The chain employs TRBV7-3 and TRBJ2-1, with a weak D call TRBD1 (6 bases). The sequencing here drew on CD8+ T cells sorted from PBMCs, taken 10 days after the yellow fever booster vaccination. The TCR comes from a young man who received the YFV17D yellow fever vaccine. The CDR3 DNA is TGTGCCAGCGGGACACCGCCGTTCAATGAGCAGTTCTTC. Translation gives CASGTPPFNEQFF.